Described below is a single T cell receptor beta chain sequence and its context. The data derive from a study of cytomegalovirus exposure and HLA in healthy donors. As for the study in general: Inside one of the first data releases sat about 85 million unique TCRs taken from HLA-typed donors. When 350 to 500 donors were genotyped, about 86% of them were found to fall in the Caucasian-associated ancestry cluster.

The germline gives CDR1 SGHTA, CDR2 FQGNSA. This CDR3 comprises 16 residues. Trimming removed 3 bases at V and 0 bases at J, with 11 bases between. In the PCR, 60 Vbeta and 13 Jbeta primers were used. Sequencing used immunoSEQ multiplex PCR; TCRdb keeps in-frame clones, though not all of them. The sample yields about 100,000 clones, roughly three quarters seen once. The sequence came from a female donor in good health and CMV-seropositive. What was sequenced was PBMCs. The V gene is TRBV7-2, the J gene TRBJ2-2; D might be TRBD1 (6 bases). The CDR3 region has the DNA TGTGCCAGCAGCTTCGCCGGGACATCGAACACCGGGGAGCTGTTTTTT. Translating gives CASSFAGTSNTGELFF. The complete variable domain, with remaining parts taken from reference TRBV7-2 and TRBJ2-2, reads GAGVSQSPSNKVTEKGKDVELRCDPISGHTALYWYRQSLGQGLEFLIYFQGNSAPDKSGLPSDRFSAERTGGSVSTLTIQRTQQEDSAVYLCASSFAGTSNTGELFFGEGSRLTVL.